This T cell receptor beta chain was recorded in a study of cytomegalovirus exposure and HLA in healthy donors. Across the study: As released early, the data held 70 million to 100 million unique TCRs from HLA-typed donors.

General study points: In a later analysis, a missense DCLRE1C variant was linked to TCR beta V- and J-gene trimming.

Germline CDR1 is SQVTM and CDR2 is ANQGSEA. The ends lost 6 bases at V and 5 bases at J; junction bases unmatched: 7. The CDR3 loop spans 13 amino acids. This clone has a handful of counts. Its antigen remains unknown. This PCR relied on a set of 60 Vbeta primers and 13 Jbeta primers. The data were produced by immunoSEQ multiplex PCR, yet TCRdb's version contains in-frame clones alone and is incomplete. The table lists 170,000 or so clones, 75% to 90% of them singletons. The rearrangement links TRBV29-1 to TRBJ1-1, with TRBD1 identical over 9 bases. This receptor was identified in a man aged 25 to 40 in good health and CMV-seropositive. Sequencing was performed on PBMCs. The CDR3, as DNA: TGCAGCGTCCAGACAGGGGGGGGGACTGAAGCTTTCTTT. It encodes CSVQTGGGTEAFF.